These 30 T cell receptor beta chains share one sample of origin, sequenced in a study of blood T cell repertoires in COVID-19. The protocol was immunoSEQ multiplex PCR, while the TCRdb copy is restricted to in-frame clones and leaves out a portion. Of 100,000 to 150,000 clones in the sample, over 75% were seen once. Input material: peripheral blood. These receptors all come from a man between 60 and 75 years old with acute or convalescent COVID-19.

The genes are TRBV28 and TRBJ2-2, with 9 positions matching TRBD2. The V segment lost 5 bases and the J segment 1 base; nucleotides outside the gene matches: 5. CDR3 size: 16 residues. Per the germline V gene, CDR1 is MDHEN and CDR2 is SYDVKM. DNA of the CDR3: TGTGCCAGCAGTGTTTTGACTAGCGGGAACACCGGGGAGCTGTTTTTT. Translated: CASSVLTSGNTGELFF.

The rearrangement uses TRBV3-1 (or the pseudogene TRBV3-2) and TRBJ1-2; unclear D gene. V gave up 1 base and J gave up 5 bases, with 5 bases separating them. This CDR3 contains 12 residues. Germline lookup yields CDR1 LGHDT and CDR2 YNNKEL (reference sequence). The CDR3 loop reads CASSQAVYGYTF. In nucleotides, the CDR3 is TGTGCCAGCAGCCAAGCTGTATATGGCTACACCTTC.

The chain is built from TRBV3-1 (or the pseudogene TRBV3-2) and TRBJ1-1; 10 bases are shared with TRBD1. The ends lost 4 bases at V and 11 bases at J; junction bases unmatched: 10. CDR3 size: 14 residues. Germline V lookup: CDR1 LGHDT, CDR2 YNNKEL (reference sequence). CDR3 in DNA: TGTGCCAGCAGCCGCAGATCGACAGGGGGCACTGCTTTCTTT. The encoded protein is CASSRRSTGGTAFF.

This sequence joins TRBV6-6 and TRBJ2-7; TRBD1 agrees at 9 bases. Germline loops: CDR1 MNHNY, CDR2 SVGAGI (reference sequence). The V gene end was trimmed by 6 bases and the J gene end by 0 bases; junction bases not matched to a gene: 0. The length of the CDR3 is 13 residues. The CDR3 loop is CASRQGASYEQYF. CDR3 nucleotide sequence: TGTGCCAGCAGACAGGGGGCCTCCTACGAGCAGTACTTC.

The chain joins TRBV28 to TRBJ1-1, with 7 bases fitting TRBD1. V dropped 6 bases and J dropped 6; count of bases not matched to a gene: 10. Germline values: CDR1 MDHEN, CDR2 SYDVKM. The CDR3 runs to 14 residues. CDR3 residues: CASSLGQAFPEAFF. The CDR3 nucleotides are TGTGCCAGCAGCCTCGGACAGGCGTTCCCTGAAGCTTTCTTT.

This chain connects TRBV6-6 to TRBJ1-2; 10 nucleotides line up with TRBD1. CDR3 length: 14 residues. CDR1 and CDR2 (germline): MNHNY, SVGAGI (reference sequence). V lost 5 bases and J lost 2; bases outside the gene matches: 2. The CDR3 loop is CASSRDRGNYGYTF. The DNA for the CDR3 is TGTGCCAGCAGTCGGGACAGGGGCAACTATGGCTACACCTTC.

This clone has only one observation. CDR3 sequence: CASKPGLAGEKTQYF. As DNA, the CDR3 is TGTGCCAGTAAACCGGGACTAGCGGGAGAGAAGACCCAGTACTTC. The chain employs TRBV19 and TRBJ2-5; 14 nucleotides agree with TRBD2. The germline CDR1 and CDR2 sequences are LNHDA and SQIVND (reference sequence). The CDR3 length is 15 residues. The V gene end was trimmed by 7 bases and the J gene end by 6 bases; junction bases not matched to a gene: 7.

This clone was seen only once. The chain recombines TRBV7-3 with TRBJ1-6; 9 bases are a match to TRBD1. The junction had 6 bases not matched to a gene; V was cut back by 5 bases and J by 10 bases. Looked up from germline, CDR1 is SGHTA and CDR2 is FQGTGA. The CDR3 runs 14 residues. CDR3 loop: CASSGTGMGSPLHF. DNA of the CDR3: TGTGCCAGCAGCGGGACAGGGATGGGGTCACCCCTCCACTTT.

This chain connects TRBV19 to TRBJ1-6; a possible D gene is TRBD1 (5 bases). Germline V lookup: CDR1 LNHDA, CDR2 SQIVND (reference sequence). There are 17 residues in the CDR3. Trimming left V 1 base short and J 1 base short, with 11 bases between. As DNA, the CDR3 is TGTGCCAGTAGTATAGTCGGGCGGGGGTCCTATAATTCACCCCTCCACTTT. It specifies CASSIVGRGSYNSPLHF.

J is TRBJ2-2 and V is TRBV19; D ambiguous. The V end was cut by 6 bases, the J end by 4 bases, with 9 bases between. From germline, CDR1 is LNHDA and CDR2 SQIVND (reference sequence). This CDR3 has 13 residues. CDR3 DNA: TGTGCCAGTAGGGCCAGATCCACCGGGGAGCTGTTTTTT. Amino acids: CASRARSTGELFF.

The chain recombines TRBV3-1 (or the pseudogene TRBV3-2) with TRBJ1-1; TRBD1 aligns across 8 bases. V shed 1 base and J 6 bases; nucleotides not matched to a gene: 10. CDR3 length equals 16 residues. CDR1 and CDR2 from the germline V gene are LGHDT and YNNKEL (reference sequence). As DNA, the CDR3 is TGTGCCAGCAGCCAAGTAGGAGGGAACAGGGGGGCTGAAGCTTTCTTT. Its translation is CASSQVGGNRGAEAFF.

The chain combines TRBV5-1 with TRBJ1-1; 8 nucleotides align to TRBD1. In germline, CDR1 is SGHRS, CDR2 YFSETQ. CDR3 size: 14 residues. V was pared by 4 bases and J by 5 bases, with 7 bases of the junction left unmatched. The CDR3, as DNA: TGCGCCAGCAGCGGGAGCAGGGGGCGGACTGAAGCTTTCTTT. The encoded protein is CASSGSRGRTEAFF. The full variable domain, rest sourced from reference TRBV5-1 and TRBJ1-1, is KAGVTQTPRYLIKTRGQQVTLSCSPISGHRSVSWYQQTPGQGLQFLFEYFSETQRNKGNFPGRFSGRQFSNSRSEMNVSTLELGDSALYLCASSGSRGRTEAFFGQGTRLTVV.

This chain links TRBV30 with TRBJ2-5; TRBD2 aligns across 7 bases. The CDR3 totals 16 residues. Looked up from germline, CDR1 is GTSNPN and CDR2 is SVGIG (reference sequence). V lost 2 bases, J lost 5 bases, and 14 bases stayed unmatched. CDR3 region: CAWSLRAGVSYETQYF. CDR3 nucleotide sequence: TGTGCCTGGAGTTTACGGGCGGGAGTCAGTTATGAGACCCAGTACTTC.

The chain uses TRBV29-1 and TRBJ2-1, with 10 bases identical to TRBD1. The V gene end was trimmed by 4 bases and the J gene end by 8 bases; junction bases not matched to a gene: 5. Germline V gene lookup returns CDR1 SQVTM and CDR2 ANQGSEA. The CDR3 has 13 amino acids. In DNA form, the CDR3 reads TGCAGCGTTGGACAGGGGGCCGGTGATGAGCAGTTCTTC. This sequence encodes CSVGQGAGDEQFF.

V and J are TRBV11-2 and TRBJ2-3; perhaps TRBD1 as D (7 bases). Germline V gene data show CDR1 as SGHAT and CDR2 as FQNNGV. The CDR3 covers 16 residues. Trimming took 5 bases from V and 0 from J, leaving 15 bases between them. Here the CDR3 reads CASSPQAGGSTDTQYF. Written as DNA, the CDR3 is TGTGCCAGCAGCCCCCAGGCAGGGGGGAGCACAGATACGCAGTATTTT.

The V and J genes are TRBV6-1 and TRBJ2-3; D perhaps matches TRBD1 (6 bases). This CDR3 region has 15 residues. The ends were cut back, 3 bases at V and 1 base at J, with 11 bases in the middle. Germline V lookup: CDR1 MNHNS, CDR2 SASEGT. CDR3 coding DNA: TGTGCCAGCAGTGACAGGGGCCGACGCACAGATACGCAGTATTTT. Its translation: CASSDRGRRTDTQYF.

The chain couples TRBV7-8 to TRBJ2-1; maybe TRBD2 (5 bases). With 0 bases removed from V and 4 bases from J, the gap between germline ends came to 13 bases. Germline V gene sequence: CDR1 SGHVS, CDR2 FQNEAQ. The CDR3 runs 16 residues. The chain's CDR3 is CASSLADLGSYNEQFF. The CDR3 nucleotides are TGTGCCAGCAGCTTAGCGGACTTGGGGTCTTACAATGAGCAGTTCTTC.

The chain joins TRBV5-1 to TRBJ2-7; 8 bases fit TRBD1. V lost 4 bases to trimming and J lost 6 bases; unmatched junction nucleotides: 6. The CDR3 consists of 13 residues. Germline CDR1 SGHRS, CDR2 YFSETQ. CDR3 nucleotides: TGCGCCAGCAGCCCCGGACAGGGTGCCGAGCAGTACTTC. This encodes CASSPGQGAEQYF.

DNA for the CDR3: TGTGCCAGCAACTCCGGGGAGACCCAGTACTTC. It encodes CASNSGETQYF. The chain combines TRBV6-5 with TRBJ2-5; D ambiguous. The CDR3 totals 11 residues. CDR1 and CDR2 from the germline V gene are MNHEY and SVGAGI. The V and J ends lost 7 bases and 5 bases respectively, with 8 bases between them.

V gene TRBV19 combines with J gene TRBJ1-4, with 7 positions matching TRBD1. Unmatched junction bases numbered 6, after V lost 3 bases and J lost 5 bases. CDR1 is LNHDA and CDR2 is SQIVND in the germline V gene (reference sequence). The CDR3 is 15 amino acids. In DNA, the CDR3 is TGTGCCAGTAGTATGGAGGGGGCCCAAAATGAAAAACTGTTTTTT. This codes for CASSMEGAQNEKLFF. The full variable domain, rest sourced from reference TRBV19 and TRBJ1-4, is DGGITQSPKYLFRKEGQNVTLSCEQNLNHDAMYWYRQDPGQGLRLIYYSQIVNDFQKGDIAEGYSVSREKKESFPLTVTSAQKNPTAFYLCASSMEGAQNEKLFFGSGTQLSVL.

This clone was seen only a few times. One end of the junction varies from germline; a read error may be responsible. CDR3 bases: TGCAGCCTTGAGGAGTTTGAAACAGGCTATAATTCACCCCTCCACTTT. Amino acids: CSLEEFETGYNSPLHF. The V gene is TRBV29-1, the J gene TRBJ1-6, with D possibly matching TRBD1 (5 bases). Germline lookup yields CDR1 SQVTM and CDR2 ANQGSEA. The CDR3 is made up of 16 amino acids. The variable domain in full, completed from reference TRBV29-1 and TRBJ1-6, reads SAVISQKPSRDICQRGTSLTIQCQVDSQVTMMFWYRQQPGQSLTLIATANQGSEATYESGFVIDKFPISRPNLTFSTLTVSNMSPEDSSIYLCSLEEFETGYNSPLHFGNGTRLTVT.

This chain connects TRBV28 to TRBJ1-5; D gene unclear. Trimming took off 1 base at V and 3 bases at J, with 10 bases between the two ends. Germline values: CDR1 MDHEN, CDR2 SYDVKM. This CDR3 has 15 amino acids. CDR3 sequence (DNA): TGTGCCAGCAGTTTATTCCCAGGCGACAATCAGCCCCAGCATTTT. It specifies CASSLFPGDNQPQHF.

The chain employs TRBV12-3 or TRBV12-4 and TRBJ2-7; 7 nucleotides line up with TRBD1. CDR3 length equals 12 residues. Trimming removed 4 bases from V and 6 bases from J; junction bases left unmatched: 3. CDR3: CASSSGGSEQYF. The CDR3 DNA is TGTGCCAGCAGTTCAGGGGGATCCGAGCAGTACTTC.

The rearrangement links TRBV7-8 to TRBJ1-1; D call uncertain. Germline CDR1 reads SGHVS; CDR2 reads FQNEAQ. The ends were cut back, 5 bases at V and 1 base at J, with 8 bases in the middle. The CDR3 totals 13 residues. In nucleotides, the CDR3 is TGTGCCAGCAGCCCACAGCCGAACACTGAAGCTTTCTTT. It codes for CASSPQPNTEAFF.

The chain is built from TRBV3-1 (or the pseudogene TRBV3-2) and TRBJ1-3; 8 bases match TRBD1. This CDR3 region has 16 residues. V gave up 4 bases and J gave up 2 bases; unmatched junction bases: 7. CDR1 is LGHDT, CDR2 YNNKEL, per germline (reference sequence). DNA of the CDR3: TGTGCCAGCAGCCTTTCTACAGGGGGAGCTGGAAACACCATATATTTT. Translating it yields CASSLSTGGAGNTIYF.

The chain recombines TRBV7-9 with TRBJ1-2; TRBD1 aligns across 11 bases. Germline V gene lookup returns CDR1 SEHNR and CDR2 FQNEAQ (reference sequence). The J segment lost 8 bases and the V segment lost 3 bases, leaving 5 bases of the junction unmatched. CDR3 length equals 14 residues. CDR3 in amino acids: CASSFRGTGGGYTF. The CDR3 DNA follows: TGTGCCAGCAGCTTCCGCGGGACAGGGGGAGGCTACACCTTC.

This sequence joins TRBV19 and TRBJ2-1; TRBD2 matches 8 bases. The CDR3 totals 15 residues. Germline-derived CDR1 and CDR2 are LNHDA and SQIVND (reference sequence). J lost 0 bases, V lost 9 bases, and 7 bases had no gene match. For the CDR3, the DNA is TGTGCCAGCTCCCCCAGCGGGAGCTCCTACAATGAGCAGTTCTTC. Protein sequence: CASSPSGSSYNEQFF. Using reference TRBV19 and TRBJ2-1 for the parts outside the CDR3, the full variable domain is DGGITQSPKYLFRKEGQNVTLSCEQNLNHDAMYWYRQDPGQGLRLIYYSQIVNDFQKGDIAEGYSVSREKKESFPLTVTSAQKNPTAFYLCASSPSGSSYNEQFFGPGTRLTVL.

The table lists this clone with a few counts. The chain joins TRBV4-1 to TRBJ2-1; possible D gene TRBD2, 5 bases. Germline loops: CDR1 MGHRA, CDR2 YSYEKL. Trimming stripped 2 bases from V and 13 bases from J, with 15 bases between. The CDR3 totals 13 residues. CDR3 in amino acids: CASSQSGELTQFF. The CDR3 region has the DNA TGCGCCAGCAGCCAAAGCGGTGAATTGACCCAGTTCTTC.

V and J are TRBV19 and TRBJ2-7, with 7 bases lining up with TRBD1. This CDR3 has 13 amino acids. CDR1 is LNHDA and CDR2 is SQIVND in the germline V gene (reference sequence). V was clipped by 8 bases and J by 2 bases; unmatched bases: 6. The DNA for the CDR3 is TGTGCCAGTCGACAGGGAAATGCCTACGAGCAGTACTTC. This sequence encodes CASRQGNAYEQYF.

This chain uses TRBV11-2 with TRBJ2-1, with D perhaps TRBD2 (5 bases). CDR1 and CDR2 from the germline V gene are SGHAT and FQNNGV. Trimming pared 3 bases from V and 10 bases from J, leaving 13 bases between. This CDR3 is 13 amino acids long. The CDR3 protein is CASSLDGPGEQFF. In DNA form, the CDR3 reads TGTGCCAGCAGCTTGGATGGACCGGGAGAGCAGTTCTTC.